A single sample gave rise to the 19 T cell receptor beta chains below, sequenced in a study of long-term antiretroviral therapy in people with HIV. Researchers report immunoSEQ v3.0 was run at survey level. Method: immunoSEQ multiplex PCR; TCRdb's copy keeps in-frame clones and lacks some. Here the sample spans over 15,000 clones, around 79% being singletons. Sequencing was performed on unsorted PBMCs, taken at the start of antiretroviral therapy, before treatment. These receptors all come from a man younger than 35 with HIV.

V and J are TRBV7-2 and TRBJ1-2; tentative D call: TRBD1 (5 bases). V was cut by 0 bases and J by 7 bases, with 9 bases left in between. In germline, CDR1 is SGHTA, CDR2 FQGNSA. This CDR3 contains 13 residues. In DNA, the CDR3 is TGTGCCAGCAGCTTAGCGGGGGTGGGTGGCTACACCTTC. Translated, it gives CASSLAGVGGYTF.

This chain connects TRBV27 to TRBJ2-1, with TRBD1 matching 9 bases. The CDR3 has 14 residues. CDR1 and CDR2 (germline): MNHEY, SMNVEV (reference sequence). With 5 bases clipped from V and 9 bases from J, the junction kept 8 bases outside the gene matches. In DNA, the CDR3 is TGTGCCAGCAGTATACGGACAGGGGCGGGTGAGCAGTTCTTC. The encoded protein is CASSIRTGAGEQFF.

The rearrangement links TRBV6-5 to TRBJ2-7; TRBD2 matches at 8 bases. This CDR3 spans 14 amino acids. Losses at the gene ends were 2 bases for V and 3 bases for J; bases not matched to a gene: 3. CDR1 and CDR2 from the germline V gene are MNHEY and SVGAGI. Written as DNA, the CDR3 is TGTGCCAGCAGTTACGGGGCGGGAGGCTACGAGCAGTACTTC. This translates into CASSYGAGGYEQYF.

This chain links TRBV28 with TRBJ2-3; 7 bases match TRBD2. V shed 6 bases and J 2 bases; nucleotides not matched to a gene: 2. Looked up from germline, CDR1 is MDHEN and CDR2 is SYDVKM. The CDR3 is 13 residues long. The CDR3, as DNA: TGTGCCAGCAGGGGACTACCCACAGATACGCAGTATTTT. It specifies CASRGLPTDTQYF.

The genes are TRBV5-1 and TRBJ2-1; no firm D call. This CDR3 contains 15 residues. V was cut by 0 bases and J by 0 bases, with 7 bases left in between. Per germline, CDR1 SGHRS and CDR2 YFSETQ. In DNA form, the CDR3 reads TGCGCCAGCAGCTTGGAGGCTAGCTCCTACAATGAGCAGTTCTTC. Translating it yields CASSLEASSYNEQFF.

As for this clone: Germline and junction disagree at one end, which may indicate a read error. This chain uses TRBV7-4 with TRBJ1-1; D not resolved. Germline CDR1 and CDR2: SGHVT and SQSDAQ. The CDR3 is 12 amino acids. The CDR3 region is CASTTVKTEAFF. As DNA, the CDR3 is TGTGCCAGCACTACCGTGAAAACTGAAGCTTTCTTT. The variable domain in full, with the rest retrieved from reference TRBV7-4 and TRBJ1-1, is GAGVSQSPRYKVAKRGRDVALRCDSISGHVTLYWYRQTLGQGSEVLTYSQSDAQRDKSGRPSGRFSAERPERSVSTLKIQRTEQGDSAVYLCASTTVKTEAFFGQGTRLTVV.

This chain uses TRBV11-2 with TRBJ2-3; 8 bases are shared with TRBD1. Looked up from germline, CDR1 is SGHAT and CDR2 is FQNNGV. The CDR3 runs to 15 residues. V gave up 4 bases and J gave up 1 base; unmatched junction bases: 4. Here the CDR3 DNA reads TGTGCCAGCAGCTCCTCGGGACAGGGCACAGATACGCAGTATTTT. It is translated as CASSSSGQGTDTQYF.

The CDR3 DNA reads TGTGCCACCAGCAGAGGGGGGGGACCGCCTGAAGCTTTCTTT. This encodes CATSRGGGPPEAFF. The V gene is TRBV15, the J gene TRBJ1-1; maybe TRBD1 (5 bases). From germline, CDR1 is LNHNV and CDR2 YYDKDF (reference sequence). V was trimmed by 1 base and J by 6 bases, leaving 12 bases between them. There are 14 residues in the CDR3.

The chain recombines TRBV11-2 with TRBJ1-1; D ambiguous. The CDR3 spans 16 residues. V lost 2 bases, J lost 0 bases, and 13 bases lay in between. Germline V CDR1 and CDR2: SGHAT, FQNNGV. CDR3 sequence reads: CASSLPVLGMNTEAFF. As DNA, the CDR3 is TGTGCCAGCAGCTTACCGGTTTTAGGTATGAACACTGAAGCTTTCTTT.

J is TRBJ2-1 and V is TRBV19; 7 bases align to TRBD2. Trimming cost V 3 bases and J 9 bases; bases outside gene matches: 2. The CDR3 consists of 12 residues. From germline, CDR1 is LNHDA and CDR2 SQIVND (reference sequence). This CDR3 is CASSMGEGEQFF. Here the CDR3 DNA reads TGTGCCAGTAGTATGGGGGAGGGTGAGCAGTTCTTC.

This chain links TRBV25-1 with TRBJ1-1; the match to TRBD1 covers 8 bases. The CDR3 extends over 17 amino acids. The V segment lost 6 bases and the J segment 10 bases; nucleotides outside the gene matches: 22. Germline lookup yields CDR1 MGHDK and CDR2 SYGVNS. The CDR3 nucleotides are TGTGCCAGCAGGACAGGGGCATACAATTTGGGGCTTTTCGGAGCTTTCTTT. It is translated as CASRTGAYNLGLFGAFF.

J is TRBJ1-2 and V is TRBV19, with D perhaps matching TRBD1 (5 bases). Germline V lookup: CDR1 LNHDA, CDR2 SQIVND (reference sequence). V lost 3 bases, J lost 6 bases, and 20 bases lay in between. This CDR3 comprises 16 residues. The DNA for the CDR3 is TGTGCCAGTAGTATTAAATATCGGGGGAGGAATGATGGCTACACCTTC. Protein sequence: CASSIKYRGRNDGYTF. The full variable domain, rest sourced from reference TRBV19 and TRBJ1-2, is DGGITQSPKYLFRKEGQNVTLSCEQNLNHDAMYWYRQDPGQGLRLIYYSQIVNDFQKGDIAEGYSVSREKKESFPLTVTSAQKNPTAFYLCASSIKYRGRNDGYTFGSGTRLTVV.

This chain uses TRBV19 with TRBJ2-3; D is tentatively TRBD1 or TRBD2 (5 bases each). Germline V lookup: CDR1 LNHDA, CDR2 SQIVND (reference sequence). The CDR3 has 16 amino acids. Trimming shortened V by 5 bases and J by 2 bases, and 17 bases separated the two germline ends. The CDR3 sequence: CASSWAGTGITDTQYF. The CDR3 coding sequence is TGTGCCAGTAGTTGGGCCGGGACGGGAATCACAGATACGCAGTATTTT.

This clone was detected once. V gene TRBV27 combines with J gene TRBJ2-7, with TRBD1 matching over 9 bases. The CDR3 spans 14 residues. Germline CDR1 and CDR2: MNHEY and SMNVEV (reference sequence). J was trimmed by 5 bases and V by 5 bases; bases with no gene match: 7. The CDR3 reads CASSPTQGANEQYF. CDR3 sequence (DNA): TGTGCCAGCAGTCCTACACAGGGGGCCAACGAGCAGTACTTC.

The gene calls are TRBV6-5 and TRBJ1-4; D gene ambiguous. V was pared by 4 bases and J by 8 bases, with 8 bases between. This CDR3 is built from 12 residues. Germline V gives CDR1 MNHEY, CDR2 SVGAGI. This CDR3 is CASSSREEKLFF. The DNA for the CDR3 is TGTGCCAGCAGTTCCCGGGAGGAAAAACTGTTTTTT.

CDR3 sequence: CASSQRTGNTEAFF. CDR3 in DNA: TGCGCCAGCAGCCAAAGAACAGGGAACACTGAAGCTTTCTTT. The chain combines TRBV4-1 with TRBJ1-1, with D perhaps matching TRBD1 (5 bases). CDR1 is MGHRA and CDR2 is YSYEKL in the germline V gene. Trimming removed 2 bases at V and 1 base at J, with 8 bases between. This CDR3 comprises 14 residues.

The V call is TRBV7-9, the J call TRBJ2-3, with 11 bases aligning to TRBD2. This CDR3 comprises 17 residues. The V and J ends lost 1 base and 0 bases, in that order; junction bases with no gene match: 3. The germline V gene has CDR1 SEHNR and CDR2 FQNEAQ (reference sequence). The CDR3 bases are TGTGCCAGCAGCTTAGGCAGACTAGCGGGAAGCACAGATACGCAGTATTTT. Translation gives CASSLGRLAGSTDTQYF.

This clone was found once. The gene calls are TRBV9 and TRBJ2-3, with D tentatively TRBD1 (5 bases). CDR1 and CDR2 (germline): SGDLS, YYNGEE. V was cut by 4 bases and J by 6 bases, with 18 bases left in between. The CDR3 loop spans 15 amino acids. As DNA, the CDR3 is TGTGCCAGCAGCCCAACAGGTTATGGGGTGGATACGCAGTATTTT. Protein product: CASSPTGYGVDTQYF.

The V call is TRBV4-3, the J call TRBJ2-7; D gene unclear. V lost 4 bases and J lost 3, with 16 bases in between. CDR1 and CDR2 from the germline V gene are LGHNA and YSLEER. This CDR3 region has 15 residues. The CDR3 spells CASSRADGLNYEQYF. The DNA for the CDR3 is TGCGCCAGCAGCCGGGCGGACGGCCTCAACTACGAGCAGTACTTC.